This T cell receptor beta chain stems from a study of radiation and T cells in renal cell carcinoma. Measured with immunoSEQ multiplex PCR; TCRdb has only the in-frame clones, and not every one. In the table there are roughly 150,000 clones, about nine tenths of which are singletons. Whole-study findings and limits: No pretreatment tumor biopsies were available for baseline clonotypes. Top tumor clonotypes rose in blood 2 weeks post-radiation, then contracted.

Details on this clone: Its matching antigen is unknown.

Per the germline V gene, CDR1 is SGHTA and CDR2 is FQGTGA. Between the trimmed V and J ends, which lost 0 bases and 0 bases, there was a span of 9 bases. The CDR3 contains 15 residues. The time point was: blood 2 weeks post-SBRT. Treatment specified: 15 Gy SBRT to primary tumor, nephrectomy 4 weeks later. This sequence was found in a woman between 45 and 60 years old with renal cell carcinoma. The source was blood, collected from a patient whose treatment included radiotherapy and nephrectomy. The rearrangement joins TRBV7-3 to TRBJ2-7, with unresolved D. This CDR3 reads CASSLTTDPSYEQYF. DNA of the CDR3: TGTGCCAGCAGCTTAACGACGGACCCCTCCTACGAGCAGTACTTC.